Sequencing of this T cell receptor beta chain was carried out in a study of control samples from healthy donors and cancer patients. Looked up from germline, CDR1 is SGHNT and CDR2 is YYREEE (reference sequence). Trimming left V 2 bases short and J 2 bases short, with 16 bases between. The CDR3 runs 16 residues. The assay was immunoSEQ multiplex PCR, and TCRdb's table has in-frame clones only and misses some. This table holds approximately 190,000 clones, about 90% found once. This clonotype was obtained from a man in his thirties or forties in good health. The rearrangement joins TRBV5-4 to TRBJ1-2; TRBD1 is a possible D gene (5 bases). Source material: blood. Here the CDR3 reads CASSFAGGTENYGYTF. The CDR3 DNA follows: TGTGCCAGCAGCTTTGCGGGGGGGACCGAGAACTATGGCTACACCTTC.